The 31 T cell receptor beta chains in this list originate from one sample, sequenced in a study of shared clonotypes between healthy human individuals (dated by TCRdb to 2020 to 2022). The library was made by the immunoSEQ multiplex PCR assay. As stored in TCRdb, this immuneACCESS dataset retains in-frame rearrangements with V and J assigned. A fraction of the clones does not appear; measured against another copy, unresolved V genes explain less than half of the discrepancy, and the remainder lacks a known reason. The sample table records about 820,000 clones; around 93% of these occur just once. The ten biggest clones cover about 24% of the sample. CD8 naive samples were CD45RO-negative cells positively selected for CCR7, giving a CD45RA+CCR7+ population that excluded TemRA cells. Specimen: naive CD8+ T cells sorted from blood. Taken with the paper, the label for cell subset or site translates to: CD45RA+CCR7+. The receptors stem from a man aged 30 to 39 in good health.

The chain is built from TRBV11-2 and TRBJ2-7; tentative D call: TRBD2 (5 bases). Germline lookup yields CDR1 SGHAT and CDR2 FQNNGV. Trimming removed 6 bases at V and 5 bases at J, with 17 bases between. The CDR3 is made up of 14 amino acids. CDR3 nucleotides: TGTGCCAGCAGTCCCCTCGTGCGGGTCCACGAGCAGTACTTC. Translating it yields CASSPLVRVHEQYF. The full variable domain, with the rest looked up from reference TRBV11-2 and TRBJ2-7, is EAGVAQSPRYKIIEKRQSVAFWCNPISGHATLYWYQQILGQGPKLLIQFQNNGVVDDSQLPKDRFSAERLKGVDSTLKIQPAKLEDSAVYLCASSPLVRVHEQYFGPGTRLTVT.

The V gene is TRBV29-1, the J gene TRBJ2-3; D unclear. The CDR3 has 15 amino acids. CDR1 and CDR2 (germline): SQVTM, ANQGSEA. Trimming shortened V by 0 bases and J by 0 bases, and 10 bases separated the two germline ends. Here the CDR3 reads CSVEDKRASTDTQYF. The CDR3 coding sequence is TGCAGCGTTGAAGATAAAAGGGCTAGCACAGATACGCAGTATTTT.

The CDR3 nucleotides are TGTGCCAGCAGCAAAGAGGCAGGGGATTCGGTCTTC. This sequence encodes CASSKEAGDSVF. The chain recombines TRBV21-1 with TRBJ2-1; the tabulated D call, TRBD1, remains unverified against the DNA. TRBV21-1 is tagged as a pseudogene. This CDR3 spans 12 amino acids.

The rearrangement joins TRBV6-1 to TRBJ2-3; D uncertain. Deletions cut 2 bases from V and 5 bases from J, with 8 bases between. Germline V CDR1 and CDR2: MNHNS, SASEGT. The CDR3 has 13 residues. Here the CDR3 reads CASSEWPGDTQYF. For the CDR3, the DNA is TGTGCCAGCAGTGAATGGCCGGGAGATACGCAGTATTTT.

The V and J genes are TRBV9 and TRBJ1-1; D possibly corresponds to TRBD1 (5 bases). The germline V gene encodes CDR1 SGDLS and CDR2 YYNGEE. This CDR3 is 16 amino acids long. V lost 6 bases to trimming and J lost 4 bases, with 22 bases between them. The CDR3 protein is CASTPDGQGRATEAFF. CDR3 sequence (DNA): TGTGCCAGCACCCCGGACGGGCAGGGAAGGGCCACTGAAGCTTTCTTT.

The chain combines TRBV7-8 with TRBJ2-1, with D uncertain. V dropped 3 bases and J dropped 5 bases, with 14 bases sitting between them. In germline, CDR1 is SGHVS, CDR2 FQNEAQ. The CDR3 is 15 amino acids. CDR3 sequence: CASSLVEENDNEQFF. CDR3 DNA sequence: TGTGCCAGCAGCTTGGTTGAGGAGAACGACAATGAGCAGTTCTTC.

The chain carries TRBV7-7 and TRBJ2-3, with 8 nucleotides matching TRBD2. J lost 3 bases, V lost 5 bases, and 4 bases had no gene match. Per germline, CDR1 SSHAT and CDR2 FNYEAQ (reference sequence). The CDR3 consists of 14 residues. Here the CDR3 reads CASSPGGGTDTQYF. The CDR3 nucleotides read TGTGCCAGCAGCCCGGGGGGGGGAACAGATACGCAGTATTTT. The full variable domain, completed using reference TRBV7-7 and TRBJ2-3, is GAGVSQSPRYKVTKRGQDVTLRCDPISSHATLYWYQQALGQGPEFLTYFNYEAQPDKSGLPSDRFSAERPEGSISTLTIQRTEQRDSAMYRCASSPGGGTDTQYFGPGTRLTVL.

The chain carries TRBV4-1 and TRBJ1-1; D may be TRBD1 (5 bases). Trimming removed 2 bases from V and 3 bases from J, with 10 bases in between. The CDR3 has 14 amino acids. Germline CDR1 MGHRA, CDR2 YSYEKL. The CDR3 spells CASSQQGFDTEAFF. In DNA form, the CDR3 reads TGCGCCAGCAGCCAACAGGGTTTTGACACTGAAGCTTTCTTT.

This clone was counted a single time. J is TRBJ2-6 and V is TRBV4-1, with 8 bases fitting TRBD1. From germline, CDR1 is MGHRA and CDR2 YSYEKL. V lost 4 bases and J lost 5; bases outside the gene matches: 7. This CDR3 spans 16 amino acids. DNA for the CDR3: TGCGCCAGCAGCCTCTTCGGACAGGGAAGGGCCAACGTCCTGACTTTC. It is translated as CASSLFGQGRANVLTF.

This clone was detected a few times. The chain carries TRBV7-9 and TRBJ1-5; D is ambiguous. There are 16 residues in the CDR3. Between the trimmed V and J ends, which lost 5 bases and 7 bases, there was a span of 21 bases. Germline V gene lookup returns CDR1 SEHNR and CDR2 FQNEAQ (reference sequence). CDR3 in amino acids: CASSISDGTSLQPQHF. The CDR3 nucleotides read TGTGCCAGCAGCATTTCGGACGGAACTTCTCTACAGCCCCAGCATTTT.

This rearrangement joins TRBV28 to TRBJ2-7; TRBD2 aligns across 10 bases. The V segment lost 7 bases and the J segment 3 bases; nucleotides outside the gene matches: 12. Germline V gene sequence: CDR1 MDHEN, CDR2 SYDVKM. The CDR3 has 16 residues. The CDR3 loop is CASTQIGLAGVYEQYF. For the CDR3, the DNA is TGTGCCAGCACCCAAATTGGCCTAGCGGGAGTCTACGAGCAGTACTTC.

This chain connects TRBV12-5 to TRBJ2-1; D not resolved. V was trimmed by 2 bases and J by 1 base, leaving 6 bases between them. Germline CDR1 and CDR2: LGHNT and FRNRAP. The CDR3 length is 14 residues. CDR3: CASGLFSSYNEQFF. The CDR3 coding sequence is TGTGCTAGTGGTTTGTTTAGTTCCTACAATGAGCAGTTCTTC.

The rearrangement links TRBV10-3 to TRBJ2-5; 10 bases match TRBD1. CDR3 size: 16 residues. V lost 0 bases to trimming and J lost 4 bases; unmatched junction nucleotides: 5. Germline loops: CDR1 ENHRY, CDR2 SYGVKD. CDR3 sequence reads: CAISESGDRGLETQYF. As DNA, the CDR3 is TGTGCCATCAGTGAGTCGGGGGACAGGGGTTTAGAGACCCAGTACTTC.

The chain uses TRBV28 and TRBJ2-2; TRBD1 is a possible D gene (6 bases). Germline V lookup: CDR1 MDHEN, CDR2 SYDVKM. The length of the CDR3 is 16 residues. The V and J ends lost 5 bases and 4 bases respectively, with 17 bases between them. This CDR3 is CASSGFAGAGTGELFF. CDR3 sequence (DNA): TGTGCCAGCAGTGGTTTCGCAGGGGCGGGCACCGGGGAGCTGTTTTTT.

The V and J genes are TRBV2 and TRBJ1-1, with a tentative D call TRBD1 (6 bases). Trimming shortened V by 1 base and J by 5 bases, and 11 bases separated the two germline ends. Looked up from germline, CDR1 is SNHLY and CDR2 is FYNNEI. The CDR3 runs 14 residues. CDR3 region: CASSEGGAWTEAFF. CDR3 nucleotides: TGTGCCAGCAGTGAAGGGGGGGCTTGGACTGAAGCTTTCTTT.

This clone was seen a single time. This chain joins TRBV6-6 and TRBJ2-1; D remains unclear. Trimming took off 0 bases at V and 8 bases at J, with 14 bases between the two ends. Germline CDR1 reads MNHNY; CDR2 reads SVGAGI (reference sequence). CDR3 length: 15 amino acids. CDR3 nucleotide sequence: TGTGCCAGCAGTTACTCGAATGAGTTACGGGATGAGCAGTTCTTC. The encoded protein is CASSYSNELRDEQFF.

The gene calls are TRBV25-1 and TRBJ2-7, with unresolved D. There are 14 residues in the CDR3. The germline gives CDR1 MGHDK, CDR2 SYGVNS. The V gene lost 2 bases and the J gene lost 2 bases, with 10 bases spanning the gap. The CDR3 bases are TGTGCCAGCAGTGAACCCTCCGGTGCCTACGAGCAGTACTTC. It is translated as CASSEPSGAYEQYF.

The gene calls are TRBV11-2 and TRBJ2-5, with 9 bases fitting TRBD1. Germline V gene sequence: CDR1 SGHAT, CDR2 FQNNGV. The CDR3 is made up of 14 amino acids. V dropped 7 bases and J dropped 3; count of bases not matched to a gene: 6. CDR3 bases: TGTGCCAGCATCCCAGGGGACAGGGAAGAGACCCAGTACTTC. It specifies CASIPGDREETQYF.

The sample holds one count of this clone. V gene TRBV2 combines with J gene TRBJ1-1, with unresolved D. This CDR3 region has 13 residues. Trimming took off 1 base at V and 4 bases at J, with 7 bases between the two ends. CDR1 and CDR2 from the germline V gene are SNHLY and FYNNEI. CDR3 residues: CASSEVEGTEAFF. DNA for the CDR3: TGTGCCAGCAGTGAAGTGGAGGGCACTGAAGCTTTCTTT.

The sample holds one count of this clone. The CDR3 DNA follows: TGCGCCAGCAGTGAGTCGGGGGTCTACAATGAGCAGTTCTTC. This translates into CASSESGVYNEQFF. The V and J genes are TRBV10-2 and TRBJ2-1; D tentatively fits TRBD1 or TRBD2 (5 bases each). The CDR3 is 14 residues long. Trimming removed 0 bases at V and 3 bases at J, with 6 bases between. Germline CDR1 reads WSHSY; CDR2 reads SAAADI.

This clone appeared once. The V gene is TRBV15, the J gene TRBJ2-5, with TRBD1 as a possible D gene (5 bases). The CDR3 is 15 amino acids. Trimming took 4 bases from V and 1 from J, leaving 13 bases between them. Germline assignment: CDR1 LNHNV and CDR2 YYDKDF (reference sequence). Here the CDR3 DNA reads TGTGCCACCAGCACCTCCAGACAGTTCCAAGAGACCCAGTACTTC. Residues: CATSTSRQFQETQYF.

This sequence joins TRBV27 and TRBJ2-2, with D possibly TRBD2 on 5 matching bases. Germline V lookup: CDR1 MNHEY, CDR2 SMNVEV (reference sequence). Trimming left V 5 bases short and J 4 bases short, with 11 bases between. This CDR3 spans 14 amino acids. The CDR3 sequence: CASSLRRGTGELFF. In DNA, the CDR3 is TGTGCCAGCAGTCTACGACGGGGCACCGGGGAGCTGTTTTTT.

This chain connects TRBV15 to TRBJ2-1; D ambiguous. Trimming pared 1 base from V and 5 bases from J, leaving 9 bases between. The CDR3 consists of 14 residues. Germline CDR1 reads LNHNV; CDR2 reads YYDKDF (reference sequence). CDR3 protein: CATSRVAQDNEQFF. In DNA form, the CDR3 reads TGTGCCACCAGCAGAGTGGCCCAGGACAATGAGCAGTTCTTC.

This chain links TRBV6-5 with TRBJ1-2, with D hard to call. The V gene's germline CDR1 is MNHEY and CDR2 SVGAGI. Trimming shortened V by 0 bases and J by 5 bases, and 7 bases separated the two germline ends. The CDR3 loop spans 13 amino acids. CDR3 protein: CASSYSPEYGYTF. CDR3 in DNA: TGTGCCAGCAGTTACTCTCCGGAATATGGCTACACCTTC.

The rearrangement links TRBV10-3 to TRBJ1-1, with TRBD1 matching over 10 bases. CDR3 length equals 14 residues. CDR1 and CDR2 from the germline V gene are ENHRY and SYGVKD. V dropped 3 bases and J dropped 7; count of bases not matched to a gene: 5. The CDR3 region has the DNA TGTGCCATCAGTGACCGGGACAGGGGACATGAAGCTTTCTTT. Its protein product is CAISDRDRGHEAFF.

The chain combines TRBV6-6 with TRBJ1-1; D gene unclear. The CDR3 has 15 residues. V was trimmed by 2 bases and J by 4 bases, leaving 14 bases between them. Germline V lookup: CDR1 MNHNY, CDR2 SVGAGI (reference sequence). The CDR3 nucleotides read TGTGCCAGCAGTTACACTTCGGGTATTAGCACTGAAGCTTTCTTT. Translated: CASSYTSGISTEAFF.

This clone was seen a handful of times. This sequence joins TRBV7-6 and TRBJ2-1; 12 nucleotides align to TRBD2. V trimming: 4 bases; J trimming: 8 bases; junction bases outside the gene matches: 9. CDR1 is SGHVS and CDR2 is FNYEAQ in the germline V gene. This CDR3 comprises 16 residues. The CDR3 nucleotides are TGTGCCAGCAGCTATCTAGCGGGAGGGCCCGGGGATGAGCAGTTCTTC. Protein product: CASSYLAGGPGDEQFF.

The chain carries TRBV15 and TRBJ2-7, with 8 bases aligning to TRBD1. Germline V gene sequence: CDR1 LNHNV, CDR2 YYDKDF (reference sequence). The CDR3 runs 16 residues. V lost 0 bases to trimming and J lost 3 bases; unmatched junction nucleotides: 7. This CDR3 is CATSRDLGQANYEQYF. The CDR3 bases are TGTGCCACCAGCAGAGATTTGGGACAGGCGAACTACGAGCAGTACTTC. The full variable domain, completed using reference TRBV15 and TRBJ2-7, is DAMVIQNPRYQVTQFGKPVTLSCSQTLNHNVMYWYQQKSSQAPKLLFHYYDKDFNNEADTPDNFQSRRPNTSFCFLDIRSPGLGDTAMYLCATSRDLGQANYEQYFGPGTRLTVT.

CDR3 protein: CATETGGSQETQYF. DNA for the CDR3: TGTGCCACCGAGACGGGTGGTAGCCAAGAGACCCAGTACTTC. The genes are TRBV28 and TRBJ2-5; D ambiguous. Germline CDR1 and CDR2: MDHEN and SYDVKM. The CDR3 runs to 14 residues. The V end lost 10 bases, the J end lost 1 base, and 16 bases lay between the germline ends.

V is TRBV29-1 and J is TRBJ1-2, with 8 bases that match TRBD1. CDR3 size: 12 residues. Germline CDR1 reads SQVTM; CDR2 reads ANQGSEA. V lost 7 bases to trimming and J lost 7 bases; unmatched junction nucleotides: 8. For the CDR3, the DNA is TGCAGCGCTGGGACAGGTCTGTTTGGCTACACCTTC. The encoded protein is CSAGTGLFGYTF.

V and J are TRBV11-2 and TRBJ1-4, with D maybe TRBD1 (5 bases). V was trimmed by 4 bases and J by 7 bases, leaving 13 bases between them. The germline V gene encodes CDR1 SGHAT and CDR2 FQNNGV. The CDR3 length is 14 residues. The CDR3 is CASSSPWGGEKLFF. The CDR3 nucleotides are TGTGCCAGCAGCTCCCCTTGGGGCGGTGAAAAACTGTTTTTT.